What follows are 32 T cell receptor beta chains derived from one specimen sequenced in a study of blood T cells in healthy people across ages. Next came a second PCR, run for roughly 6 to 11 cycles, which used a sample-barcoded 5' primer along with a J-beta primer mix. TCRdb re-called the 5' RACE reads with MiXCR, one entry per CDR3 protein. The sample has around 1,700,000 distinct CDR3 sequences; over 25% are singletons. The sample consisted of blood. The receptors were sampled from a woman under 40 in good health.

A few counts support this clonotype. The chain uses TRBV12-5 and TRBJ1-5; no definite D call. Trimming removed 1 base from V and 5 bases from J, with 6 bases in between. This CDR3 is 13 amino acids long. Germline V gene data show CDR1 as LGHNT and CDR2 as FRNRAP. The CDR3 DNA sequence: TGTGCTAGTGGTTTGGCCCCATATCAGCCCCAGCATTTT. Translation: CASGLAPYQPQHF.

This clonotype was found a few times. The chain joins TRBV29-1 to TRBJ2-5, with TRBD2 matching 10 bases. With 3 bases clipped from V and 7 bases from J, the junction kept 5 bases outside the gene matches. Germline V gene sequence: CDR1 SQVTM, CDR2 ANQGSEA. This CDR3 is built from 13 residues. The CDR3 spells CSVESGGAGTQYF. CDR3 nucleotide sequence: TGCAGCGTTGAGAGCGGGGGGGCGGGGACCCAGTACTTC.

This clonotype has at least ten counts. J is TRBJ2-1 and V is TRBV7-2, with D possibly matching TRBD1 (6 bases). V was trimmed by 6 bases and J by 9 bases, leaving 9 bases between them. This CDR3 has 11 residues. Looked up from germline, CDR1 is SGHTA and CDR2 is FQGNSA. CDR3: CASRQGIEQFF. CDR3 nucleotide sequence: TGTGCCAGCAGACAGGGAATTGAGCAGTTCTTC.

A word on this clonotype: Germline and junction disagree at one end, which may indicate a read error. The V call is TRBV10-3, the J call TRBJ2-1; D ambiguous. The germline V gene encodes CDR1 ENHRY and CDR2 SYGVKD. This CDR3 comprises 13 residues. This CDR3 reads CASTDDTPLEQFF. The CDR3 nucleotides are TGCGCCTCAACGGACGACACTCCCCTGGAGCAGTTCTTC.

This clonotype was counted at least ten times. The J gene is TRBJ2-1, the V gene TRBV27, with D unresolved. Trimming shortened V by 1 base and J by 6 bases, and 16 bases separated the two germline ends. This CDR3 is 16 amino acids long. The germline CDR1 and CDR2 sequences are MNHEY and SMNVEV (reference sequence). The CDR3 nucleotides read TGTGCCAGCAGTTTATGGTCGGGCGGAAACGTCAATGAGCAGTTCTTC. Encoded protein: CASSLWSGGNVNEQFF.

This clonotype was seen at least ten times. V and J are TRBV7-2 and TRBJ2-7; TRBD1 might be the D (5 bases). The V gene lost 3 bases and the J gene lost 4 bases, with 13 bases spanning the gap. The length of the CDR3 is 14 residues. Germline V CDR1 and CDR2: SGHTA, FQGNSA. Here the CDR3 reads CASSFSFDRYEQYF. Written as DNA, the CDR3 is TGTGCCAGCAGCTTCTCCTTTGACAGATACGAGCAGTACTTC.

V and J are TRBV27 and TRBJ2-3, with unresolved D. In germline, CDR1 is MNHEY, CDR2 SMNVEV (reference sequence). V shed 4 bases and J shed 5 bases, with 10 bases lying between them. This CDR3 is 13 amino acids long. The DNA for the CDR3 is TGTGCCAGCAGTTGGACGGGCGTAGATACGCAGTATTTT. Its translation: CASSWTGVDTQYF.

The genes are TRBV7-2 and TRBJ1-3; 8 nucleotides agree with TRBD1. V lost 5 bases and J lost 3; bases outside the gene matches: 3. CDR3 length equals 14 residues. The V gene's germline CDR1 is SGHTA and CDR2 FQGNSA. CDR3 sequence: CASSLDRGGNTIYF. The CDR3 nucleotides are TGTGCCAGCAGCCTAGACAGGGGTGGAAACACCATATATTTT.

This sequence joins TRBV12-3 or TRBV12-4 and TRBJ1-6; maybe TRBD1 (5 bases). The CDR3 extends over 14 amino acids. V lost 5 bases and J 5 bases, leaving 10 bases between the germline ends. CDR3 sequence (DNA): TGTGCCAGCAGTCGGGGCCCAGATAATTCACCCCTCCACTTT. Protein: CASSRGPDNSPLHF.

This clonotype was observed many times. The V call is TRBV5-6, the J call TRBJ2-7; 7 nucleotides match TRBD1. There are 14 residues in the CDR3. Trimming at V came to 1 base and at J to 3 bases, leaving 4 bases not matched to a gene. The germline V gene has CDR1 SGHDT and CDR2 YYEEEE. The CDR3 DNA is TGTGCCAGCAGCTTGACAGGGGAAGGCTACGAGCAGTACTTC. It is translated as CASSLTGEGYEQYF.

The chain carries TRBV3-1 and TRBJ2-1; TRBD1 is a possible D gene (5 bases). Germline values: CDR1 LGHDT, CDR2 YNNKEL (reference sequence). V was cut by 3 bases and J by 3 bases, with 12 bases left in between. The CDR3 runs 15 residues. The CDR3 spells CASSHRQSFYNEQFF. In nucleotides, the CDR3 is TGTGCCAGCAGCCACCGACAGTCGTTCTACAATGAGCAGTTCTTC.

In this sample, this clonotype turned up many times. V usage is TRBV7-2 and J usage is TRBJ2-7; 10 nucleotides match TRBD1. This CDR3 has 13 residues. The V and J ends lost 6 bases and 7 bases, in that order; junction bases with no gene match: 6. Germline CDR1 SGHTA, CDR2 FQGNSA. CDR3 nucleotides: TGTGCCAGCAGTTGGGGGACAGGGGAAGAGCAGTACTTC. It yields the protein CASSWGTGEEQYF.

This clonotype was seen a few times. A junction end diverges from the germline sequence, so it may reflect a read error. This chain joins TRBV10-3 and TRBJ2-5; the match to TRBD2 covers 12 bases. The CDR3 is 15 residues long. Germline assignment: CDR1 ENHRY and CDR2 SYGVKD. This CDR3 is CSISESTSGGETQYF. In DNA, the CDR3 is TGTTCCATCAGTGAGTCGACTAGCGGGGGTGAGACCCAGTACTTC.

This clonotype was seen only a few times. The CDR3 DNA follows: TGTGCCAGCAGTTTAGGGACAGGGGATGTCAATGAGCAGTTCTTC. This encodes CASSLGTGDVNEQFF. This chain uses TRBV12-3 or TRBV12-4 with TRBJ2-1, with 9 bases matching TRBD1. With V trimmed by 1 base and J by 6 bases, 4 bases remained unmatched. This CDR3 has 15 amino acids.

At least ten counts were recorded for this clonotype. The V gene is TRBV5-5, the J gene TRBJ2-7; possible D gene TRBD1, 5 bases. The CDR3 runs 15 residues. V lost 0 bases and J lost 7, with 17 bases in between. CDR1 is SGHKS, CDR2 YYEKEE, per germline (reference sequence). In nucleotides, the CDR3 is TGTGCCAGCAGCTTGGCGGCAGGGCCTTCGACTGAGCAGTACTTC. Protein product: CASSLAAGPSTEQYF.

The V call is TRBV2, the J call TRBJ1-2, with D perhaps matching TRBD1 (5 bases). The CDR3 consists of 13 residues. CDR1 and CDR2 from the germline V gene are SNHLY and FYNNEI. Trimming cost V 7 bases and J 7 bases, with 16 bases left between them. This CDR3 is CASTGWGSGGYTF. CDR3 DNA: TGTGCCAGCACCGGTTGGGGGTCTGGTGGCTACACCTTC.

The chain has TRBV18 and TRBJ2-2; D perhaps matches TRBD2 (6 bases). V dropped 4 bases and J dropped 4 bases, with 13 bases sitting between them. From germline, CDR1 is KGHSH and CDR2 LQKENI. This CDR3 region has 15 residues. CDR3: CASSREEGVTGELFF. The CDR3 region has the DNA TGTGCCAGCTCACGCGAGGAGGGAGTCACCGGGGAGCTGTTTTTT.

The rearrangement uses TRBV5-5 and TRBJ2-7; 10 nucleotides agree with TRBD1. The V and J ends lost 2 bases and 5 bases, in that order; junction bases with no gene match: 19. Germline V gives CDR1 SGHKS, CDR2 YYEKEE (reference sequence). This CDR3 contains 19 residues. CDR3 bases: TGTGCCAGCAGCTTTCCGGAGACAGGGGGCGCAGGATTCGTGGACGAGCAGTACGTC. Translation: CASSFPETGGAGFVDEQYV.

This clonotype appeared a few times. The genes are TRBV5-1 and TRBJ1-2, with a tentative D call TRBD1 (6 bases). Germline CDR1 SGHRS, CDR2 YFSETQ. The CDR3 is 15 amino acids. Trimming pared 0 bases from V and 4 bases from J, leaving 13 bases between. CDR3 residues: CASSLGAGTPYGYTF. The CDR3 nucleotides are TGCGCCAGCAGCTTGGGGGCCGGGACACCCTATGGCTACACCTTC.

This clonotype was seen only a few times. J is TRBJ1-4 and V is TRBV7-9; D might be TRBD1 (5 bases). Between the trimmed V and J ends, which lost 5 bases and 1 base, there was a span of 8 bases. CDR3 size: 14 residues. Per germline, CDR1 SEHNR and CDR2 FQNEAQ (reference sequence). The CDR3 reads CASSRGQTNEKLFF. The CDR3 region has the DNA TGTGCCAGCAGCCGTGGACAAACTAATGAAAAACTGTTTTTT.

The J gene is TRBJ2-1, the V gene TRBV2, with D hard to call. This CDR3 region has 15 residues. V was clipped by 1 base and J by 5 bases, with 12 bases between them. From germline, CDR1 is SNHLY and CDR2 FYNNEI. This chain's CDR3 is CASSEEGVRDNEQFF. As DNA, the CDR3 is TGTGCCAGCAGTGAAGAAGGAGTACGGGACAATGAGCAGTTCTTC. The full variable domain, completed using reference TRBV2 and TRBJ2-1, is EPEVTQTPSHQVTQMGQEVILRCVPISNHLYFYWYRQILGQKVEFLVSFYNNEISEKSEIFDDQFSVERPDGSNFTLKIRSTKLEDSAMYFCASSEEGVRDNEQFFGPGTRLTVL.

A remark on this clonotype: A much larger clonotype is one base distant, so this may be a read error. The chain links TRBV6-2 or TRBV6-3 to TRBJ2-1, with D possibly being TRBD2 (6 bases). Germline CDR1 reads MNHEY; CDR2 reads SVGEGT. This CDR3 comprises 13 residues. V lost 5 bases and J 13 bases, leaving 18 bases between the germline ends. The chain's CDR3 is CASSPRLDISQFF. The CDR3 DNA reads as TGTGCCAGCAGTCCGCGACTAGATATTAGCCAGTTCTTC.

J is TRBJ1-1 and V is TRBV29-1; 7 bases fit TRBD1. CDR1 SQVTM and CDR2 ANQGSEA come from the germline V gene. The CDR3 is made up of 14 amino acids. V lost 5 bases to trimming and J lost 0 bases; unmatched junction nucleotides: 6. DNA of the CDR3: TGCAGCGTTCCAAACAGGGGACTGAACACTGAAGCTTTCTTT. It translates to CSVPNRGLNTEAFF.

CDR3 loop: CASSVEASGRAFNEQFF. For the CDR3, the DNA is TGTGCCAGCAGCGTAGAGGCTAGCGGGAGGGCCTTCAATGAGCAGTTCTTC. This sequence joins TRBV9 and TRBJ2-1; TRBD2 matches at 12 bases. The germline CDR1 and CDR2 sequences are SGDLS and YYNGEE. The CDR3 runs to 17 residues. Trimming at V came to 0 bases and at J to 6 bases, leaving 7 bases not matched to a gene. The variable domain in full, completed from reference TRBV9 and TRBJ2-1, reads DSGVTQTPKHLITATGQRVTLRCSPRSGDLSVYWYQQSLDQGLQFLIQYYNGEERAKGNILERFSAQQFPDLHSELNLSSLELGDSALYFCASSVEASGRAFNEQFFGPGTRLTVL.

This clonotype was seen repeatedly, ten times or more. J is TRBJ2-1 and V is TRBV12-3 or TRBV12-4; TRBD2 might be the D (5 bases). V was cut by 5 bases and J by 5 bases, with 7 bases left in between. This CDR3 region has 12 residues. The CDR3 region is CASSTRNNEQFF. CDR3 DNA: TGTGCCAGCAGTACTAGGAACAATGAGCAGTTCTTC.

This clonotype came up a few times. An end of the junction does not agree with germline; a read error may underlie this. The chain is built from TRBV7-9 and TRBJ1-5; unclear D gene. Germline V CDR1 and CDR2: SEHNR, FQNEAQ (reference sequence). The CDR3 runs 13 residues. CDR3 nucleotide sequence: TGTGCCAGCAGCTTTGACAAAAATCAGCCCCCGCATTTT. Translated, it gives CASSFDKNQPPHF.

This clonotype was seen a few times. V is TRBV6-1 and J is TRBJ1-2; 9 nucleotides match TRBD1. Germline CDR1 and CDR2: MNHNS and SASEGT. The CDR3 extends over 17 amino acids. J lost 5 bases, V lost 6 bases, and 16 bases had no gene match. The CDR3 DNA reads TGTGCCAGCAGCCCAGAGACAATCGGGACAGGGATTTATGGCTACACCTTC. Its translation: CASSPETIGTGIYGYTF.

This clonotype was seen only a few times. The chain is built from TRBV12-3 or TRBV12-4 and TRBJ2-5; D possibly matches TRBD1 or TRBD2 (6 bases each). CDR3 length: 14 residues. Trimming took 7 bases from V and 1 from J, leaving 13 bases between them. CDR3 in DNA: TGTGCCAGCAACCTTTGGGGGGCCCAAGAGACCCAGTACTTC. It is translated as CASNLWGAQETQYF.

This clonotype was recorded at least ten times. The V call is TRBV7-6, the J call TRBJ2-5, with D perhaps matching TRBD1 (7 bases). V was shortened by 5 bases and J by 2 bases, with 15 bases between the two germline ends. Germline-derived CDR1 and CDR2 are SGHVS and FNYEAQ. The CDR3 contains 15 residues. Here the CDR3 reads CASSLTPGGQETQYF. CDR3 nucleotides: TGTGCCAGCAGCCTTACTCCAGGGGGGCAAGAGACCCAGTACTTC. Using reference TRBV7-6 and TRBJ2-5 for the parts outside the CDR3, the full variable domain is GAGVSQSPRYKVTKRGQDVALRCDPISGHVSLYWYRQALGQGPEFLTYFNYEAQQDKSGLPNDRFSAERPEGSISTLTIQRTEQRDSAMYRCASSLTPGGQETQYFGPGTRLLVL.

V is TRBV3-1 and J is TRBJ1-6; D is unresolved. V was trimmed by 4 bases and J by 9 bases, leaving 16 bases between them. The germline CDR1 and CDR2 sequences are LGHDT and YNNKEL (reference sequence). The CDR3 has 15 amino acids. The CDR3 DNA follows: TGTGCCAGCAGCCGAAGTCCGGGTCGGACTTCACCCCTCCACTTT. Translated: CASSRSPGRTSPLHF.

This clonotype was counted between two and nine times. This sequence joins TRBV12-5 and TRBJ1-2, with 7 positions matching TRBD1. The CDR3 has 14 residues. The V and J ends lost 1 base and 4 bases, in that order; junction bases with no gene match: 3. Germline V CDR1 and CDR2: LGHNT, FRNRAP. The CDR3 is CASGLEPGGYGYTF. The CDR3 DNA sequence: TGTGCTAGTGGTTTGGAACCAGGGGGCTATGGCTACACCTTC.

The chain recombines TRBV3-1 with TRBJ1-2; D gene unclear. Looked up from germline, CDR1 is LGHDT and CDR2 is YNNKEL (reference sequence). CDR3 length: 14 residues. Trimming pared 7 bases from V and 0 bases from J, leaving 12 bases between. CDR3 sequence reads: CASNTGPSNYGYTF. CDR3 nucleotides: TGTGCCAGCAATACTGGGCCTTCTAACTATGGCTACACCTTC.